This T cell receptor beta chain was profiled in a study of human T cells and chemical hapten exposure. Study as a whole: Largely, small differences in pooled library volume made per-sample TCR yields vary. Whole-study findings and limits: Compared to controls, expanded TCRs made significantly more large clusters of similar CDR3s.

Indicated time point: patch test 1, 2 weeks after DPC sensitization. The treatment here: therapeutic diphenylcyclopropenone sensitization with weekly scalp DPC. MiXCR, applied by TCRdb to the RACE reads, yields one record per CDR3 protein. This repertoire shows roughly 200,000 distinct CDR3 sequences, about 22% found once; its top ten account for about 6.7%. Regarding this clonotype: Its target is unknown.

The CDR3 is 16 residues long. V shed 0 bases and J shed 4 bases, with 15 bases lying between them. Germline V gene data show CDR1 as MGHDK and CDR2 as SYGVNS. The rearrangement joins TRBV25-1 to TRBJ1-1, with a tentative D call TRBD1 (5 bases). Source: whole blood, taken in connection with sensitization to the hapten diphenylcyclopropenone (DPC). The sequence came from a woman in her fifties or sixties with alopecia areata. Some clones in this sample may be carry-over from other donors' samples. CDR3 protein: CASSEYPTPGGTEAFF. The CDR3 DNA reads TGTGCCAGCAGTGAATATCCGACCCCCGGGGGCACTGAAGCTTTCTTT.